A selection of T cell receptor beta chains follows, all from one sample in a study of beta chain features in type 1 diabetes. Repertoires were generated with immunoSEQ multiplex PCR, while TCRdb's copy carries only in-frame clones and drops some. This sample yields 330,000 or so clones, of which roughly an eighth are seen a single time; about 0.01% belongs to the top ten. The specimen sequenced was naive CD4+ T cells from blood. The receptor set was obtained from a woman under 30 with type 1 diabetes. Each CDR3 is given with its conserved first and last residue. The order of the fields is D gene, clone size, J gene, V gene, CDR3 DNA, CDR3 protein. D genes are given only for firm matches. Expanded clones get a size class; other rows say once, few or many, or leave the size out.

.,few,TRBJ2-1,TRBV7-2,TGTGCCAGCTTTTACGGGGGATCCTACAATGAGCAGTTCTTC,CASFYGGSYNEQFF
TRBD1,.,TRBJ1-5,TRBV4-1,TGCGCCAGCAGCCAAGGACAGGGTGGAAATCAGCCCCAGCATTTT,CASSQGQGGNQPQHF
TRBD1,few,TRBJ2-7,TRBV28,TGTGCCAGCAGCCCGACAGGGAACCACGAGCAGTACTTC,CASSPTGNHEQYF
.,.,TRBJ2-1,TRBV25-1,TGTGCCAGCAGTGACGGGGGGCGCAATGAGCAGTTCTTC,CASSDGGRNEQFF
.,few,TRBJ2-7,TRBV25-1,TGTGCCAGCAGTGGAACAGGCTACGAGCAGTACTTC,CASSGTGYEQYF
.,.,TRBJ2-7,TRBV27,TGTGCCAGCAGCGCTTTACGGGGATACGAGCAGTACTTC,CASSALRGYEQYF
.,.,TRBJ2-6,TRBV5-1,TGCGCCAGCAGCTTGGCCGGGAACTCTGGGGCCAACGTCCTGACTTTC,CASSLAGNSGANVLTF
.,few,TRBJ2-1,TRBV7-2,TGTGCCAGCTTTTGGGGCGTCTCCTACAATGAGCAGTTCTTC,CASFWGVSYNEQFF
.,.,TRBJ1-1,TRBV5-4,TGTGCCAGCAGCTTCACCGATCGGAGTCCGAACACTGAAGCTTTCTTT,CASSFTDRSPNTEAFF
.,.,TRBJ2-3,TRBV5-4,TGTGCCAGCAGCCATTACGGGAGTTTGGGGGATACGCAGTATTTT,CASSHYGSLGDTQYF